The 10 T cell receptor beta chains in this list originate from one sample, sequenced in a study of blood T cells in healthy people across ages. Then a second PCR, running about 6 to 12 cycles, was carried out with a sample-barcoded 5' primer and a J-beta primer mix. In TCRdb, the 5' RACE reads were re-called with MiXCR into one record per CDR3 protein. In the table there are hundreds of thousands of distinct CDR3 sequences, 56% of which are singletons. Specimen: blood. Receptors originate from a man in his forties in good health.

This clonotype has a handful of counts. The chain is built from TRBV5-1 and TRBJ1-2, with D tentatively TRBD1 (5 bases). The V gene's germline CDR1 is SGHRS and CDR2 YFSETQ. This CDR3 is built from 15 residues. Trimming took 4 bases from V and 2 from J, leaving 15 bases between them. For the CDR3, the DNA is TGCGCCAGCAGCCCGGACGCAGGGCCCAACTATGGCTACACCTTC. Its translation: CASSPDAGPNYGYTF.

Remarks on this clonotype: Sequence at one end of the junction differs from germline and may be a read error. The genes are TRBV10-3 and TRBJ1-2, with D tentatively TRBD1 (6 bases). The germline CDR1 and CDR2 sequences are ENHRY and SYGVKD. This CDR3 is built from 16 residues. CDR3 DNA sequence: TGTGCCATCAGTGAGATTGGTACGGGGGGCATGTATGGCCACACCTTC. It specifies CAISEIGTGGMYGHTF.

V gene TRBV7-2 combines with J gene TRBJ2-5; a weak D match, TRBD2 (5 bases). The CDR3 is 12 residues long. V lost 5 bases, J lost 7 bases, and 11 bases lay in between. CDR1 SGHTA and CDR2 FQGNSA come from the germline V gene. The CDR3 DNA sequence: TGTGCCAGCAGCGACTACCCGGCGACCCAGTACTTC. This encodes CASSDYPATQYF.

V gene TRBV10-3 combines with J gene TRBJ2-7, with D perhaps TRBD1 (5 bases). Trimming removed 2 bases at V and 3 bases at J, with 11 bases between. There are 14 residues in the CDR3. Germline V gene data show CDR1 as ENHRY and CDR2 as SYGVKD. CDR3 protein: CAISEGQGDYEQYF. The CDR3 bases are TGTGCCATCAGTGAGGGTCAAGGGGACTACGAGCAGTACTTC.

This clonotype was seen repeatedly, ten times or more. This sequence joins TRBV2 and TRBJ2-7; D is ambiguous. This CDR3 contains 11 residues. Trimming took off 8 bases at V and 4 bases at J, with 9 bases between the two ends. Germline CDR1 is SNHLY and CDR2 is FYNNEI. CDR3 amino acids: CASQTVYEQYF. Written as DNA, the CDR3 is TGTGCCAGCCAAACTGTTTACGAGCAGTACTTC.

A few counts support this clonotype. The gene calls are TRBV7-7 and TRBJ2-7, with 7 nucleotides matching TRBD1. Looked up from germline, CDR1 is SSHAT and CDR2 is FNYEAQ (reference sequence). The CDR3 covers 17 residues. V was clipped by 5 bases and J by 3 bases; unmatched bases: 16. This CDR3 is CASSANRDRLFFYEQYF. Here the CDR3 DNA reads TGTGCCAGCAGCGCAAACCGGGACAGATTATTCTTCTACGAGCAGTACTTC.

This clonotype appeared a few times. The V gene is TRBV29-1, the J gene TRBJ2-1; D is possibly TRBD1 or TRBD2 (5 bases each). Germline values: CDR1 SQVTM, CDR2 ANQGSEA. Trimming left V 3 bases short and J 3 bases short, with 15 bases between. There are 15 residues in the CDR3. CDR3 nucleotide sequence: TGCAGCGTTGACAGGTCGGGACGGATCTACAATGAGCAGTTCTTC. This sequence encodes CSVDRSGRIYNEQFF.

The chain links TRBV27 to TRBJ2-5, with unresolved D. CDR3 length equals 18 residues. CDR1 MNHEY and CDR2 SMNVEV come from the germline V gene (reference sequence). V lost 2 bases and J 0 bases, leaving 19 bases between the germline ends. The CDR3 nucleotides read TGTGCCAGCAGTTTAGGGTCTATGGGGTGGCAGTACCAAGAGACCCAGTACTTC. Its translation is CASSLGSMGWQYQETQYF.

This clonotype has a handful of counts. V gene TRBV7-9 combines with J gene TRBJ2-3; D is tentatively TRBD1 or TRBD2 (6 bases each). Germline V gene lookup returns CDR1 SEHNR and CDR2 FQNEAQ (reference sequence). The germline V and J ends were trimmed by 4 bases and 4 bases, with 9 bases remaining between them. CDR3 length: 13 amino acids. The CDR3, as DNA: TGTGCCAGCAGCTCGGGGGCAGCAGATACGCAGTATTTT. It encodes CASSSGAADTQYF.

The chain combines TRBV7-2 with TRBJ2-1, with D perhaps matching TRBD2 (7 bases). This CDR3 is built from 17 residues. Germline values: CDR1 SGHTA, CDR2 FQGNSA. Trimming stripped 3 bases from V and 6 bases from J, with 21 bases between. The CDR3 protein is CASSLVGGGSFGNEQFF. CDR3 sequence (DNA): TGTGCCAGCAGCTTGGTAGGGGGGGGGTCTTTCGGCAATGAGCAGTTCTTC. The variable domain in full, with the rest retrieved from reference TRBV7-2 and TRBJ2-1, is GAGVSQSPSNKVTEKGKDVELRCDPISGHTALYWYRQSLGQGLEFLIYFQGNSAPDKSGLPSDRFSAERTGGSVSTLTIQRTQQEDSAVYLCASSLVGGGSFGNEQFFGPGTRLTVL.